Each of the 20 T cell receptor beta chains below was sequenced from the same sample in a study of vaccination and CD4 T cells after COVID-19. The study sequenced cultured CD4+ T cell DNA using the Oncomine TCR Beta short-read assay. In TCRdb, the PCR reads were re-called with MiXCR into one record per CDR3 protein. The data hold approximately 10,000 distinct CDR3 sequences, with about 56% observed a single time. No cognate antigen is known for these TCRs. As to treatment: roughly 10-day PBMC culture with coronavirus spike peptide pools or control peptides (ViraFEST assay). The sequenced sample consisted of CD4+ T cells from blood, cultured in vitro. These receptors were taken from a human donor who had recovered from COVID-19.

V usage is TRBV10-2 and J usage is TRBJ2-7; D is possibly TRBD1 (5 bases). Germline CDR1 reads WSHSY; CDR2 reads SAAADI. The V end lost 2 bases, the J end lost 3 bases, and 11 bases lay between the germline ends. The CDR3 sequence is 14 residues long. CDR3 loop: CASSEGRVGYEQYF. DNA of the CDR3: TGCGCCAGCAGTGAGGGCAGGGTGGGCTACGAGCAGTACTTC.

This clonotype appeared a few times. The chain recombines TRBV18 with TRBJ1-1; D possibly corresponds to TRBD1 (5 bases). CDR3 length: 15 amino acids. The germline V gene encodes CDR1 KGHSH and CDR2 LQKENI. The germline V and J ends were trimmed by 0 bases and 2 bases, with 10 bases remaining between them. The CDR3 loop reads CASSPPWQGNTEAFF. The CDR3 DNA reads TGTGCCAGCTCACCACCGTGGCAGGGTAACACTGAAGCTTTCTTT.

This chain links TRBV7-2 with TRBJ2-7; a possible D gene is TRBD2 (6 bases). V shed 1 base and J shed 2 bases, with 15 bases lying between them. This CDR3 is 16 amino acids long. Per the germline V gene, CDR1 is SGHTA and CDR2 is FQGNSA. This CDR3 reads CASSLGAGGTTYEQYF. The CDR3 region has the DNA TGTGCCAGCAGCTTAGGCGCCGGCGGGACCACCTACGAGCAGTACTTC.

This clonotype was seen more than once but under ten times. V is TRBV20-1 and J is TRBJ1-5, with TRBD1 matching 10 bases. This CDR3 has 13 residues. Germline V gene sequence: CDR1 DFQATT, CDR2 SNEGSKA (reference sequence). Trimming took 0 bases from V and 15 from J; bases not matched to a gene: 8. The CDR3 loop reads CSARDRGTGALHF. In DNA form, the CDR3 reads TGCAGTGCTAGAGATCGGGGGACAGGGGCGTTGCATTTT.

The V call is TRBV6-2 or TRBV6-3, the J call TRBJ2-5; D might be TRBD1 or TRBD2, each matching 5 bases. The V end lost 5 bases, the J end lost 5 bases, and 12 bases lay between the germline ends. This CDR3 spans 13 amino acids. Per germline, CDR1 MNHEY and CDR2 SVGEGT. Here the CDR3 reads CASSGHPGETQYF. The CDR3 DNA follows: TGTGCCAGCAGTGGACACCCGGGGGAGACCCAGTACTTC.

This chain joins TRBV10-3 and TRBJ1-5, with TRBD1 identical over 9 bases. CDR1 ENHRY and CDR2 SYGVKD come from the germline V gene. The CDR3 covers 19 residues. V lost 4 bases to trimming and J lost 5 bases; unmatched junction nucleotides: 18. The CDR3 DNA follows: TGTGCCATCAGTGTTTCGTCCTTAATGTCCGGGACAGGGCATCAGCCCCAGCATTTT. Translating gives CAISVSSLMSGTGHQPQHF.

This chain connects TRBV5-1 to TRBJ2-5; D is perhaps TRBD2 (7 bases). The CDR3 has 12 residues. The germline V and J ends were trimmed by 4 bases and 4 bases, with 8 bases remaining between them. Looked up from germline, CDR1 is SGHRS and CDR2 is YFSETQ. The CDR3, as DNA: TGCGCCAGCAGCCGGGGGGCAGAGACCCAGTACTTC. It encodes CASSRGAETQYF.

The rearrangement uses TRBV6-1 and TRBJ2-3; D is unresolved. The germline gives CDR1 MNHNS, CDR2 SASEGT. V lost 6 bases and J lost 5, with 12 bases in between. This CDR3 comprises 13 residues. The CDR3 DNA is TGTGCCAGCAGGCCCTCTGGGATAGATACGCAGTATTTT. Translating gives CASRPSGIDTQYF.

This clonotype occurred once. This chain links TRBV5-4 with TRBJ1-2; TRBD1 might be the D (5 bases). Germline CDR1 is SGHNT and CDR2 is YYREEE (reference sequence). The V end was cut by 0 bases, the J end by 8 bases, with 14 bases between. This CDR3 has 14 amino acids. The CDR3 here is CASSLAAQGGGYTF. CDR3 coding DNA: TGTGCCAGCAGCTTGGCCGCTCAGGGAGGAGGCTACACCTTC. The variable domain in full, with the rest retrieved from reference TRBV5-4 and TRBJ1-2, is ETGVTQSPTHLIKTRGQQVTLRCSSQSGHNTVSWYQQALGQGPQFIFQYYREEENGRGNFPPRFSGLQFPNYSSELNVNALELDDSALYLCASSLAAQGGGYTFGSGTRLTVV.

This CDR3 reads CASNLGGRSNSPLHF. CDR3 nucleotides: TGTGCCAGCAACCTAGGGGGACGGAGTAATTCACCCCTCCACTTT. The gene calls are TRBV6-1 and TRBJ1-6, with a tentative D call TRBD1 (6 bases). The V gene lost 7 bases and the J gene lost 6 bases, with 16 bases spanning the gap. This CDR3 has 15 residues. The germline V gene has CDR1 MNHNS and CDR2 SASEGT.

The chain couples TRBV19 to TRBJ2-5, with D possibly TRBD2 on 6 matching bases. V was shortened by 5 bases and J by 5 bases, with 15 bases between the two germline ends. CDR1 and CDR2 from the germline V gene are LNHDA and SQIVND (reference sequence). The CDR3 is 14 amino acids. The CDR3 region has the DNA TGTGCCAGTAGTCTACCGGGGGTCGGGGAGACCCAGTACTTC. It translates to CASSLPGVGETQYF.

The chain carries TRBV7-9 and TRBJ1-1; D remains unclear. The V end was cut by 5 bases, the J end by 3 bases, with 13 bases between. CDR3 length: 14 residues. CDR1 and CDR2 from the germline V gene are SEHNR and FQNEAQ (reference sequence). This CDR3 is CASSPDGRYTEAFF. The CDR3 DNA reads TGTGCCAGCAGCCCCGACGGACGGTACACTGAAGCTTTCTTT.

The chain carries TRBV10-1 and TRBJ1-3; a weak D match, TRBD1 (6 bases). This CDR3 has 15 residues. V dropped 9 bases and J dropped 0 bases, with 15 bases sitting between them. Looked up from germline, CDR1 is WNHNN and CDR2 is SYGVQD (reference sequence). The CDR3 sequence is CARPEPGDSGNTIYF. CDR3 in DNA: TGCGCCAGACCCGAACCAGGGGACTCTGGAAACACCATATATTTT.

This clonotype was found a few times. The J gene is TRBJ1-2, the V gene TRBV20-1, with D unresolved. Per the germline V gene, CDR1 is DFQATT and CDR2 is SNEGSKA (reference sequence). This CDR3 is built from 12 residues. Here the CDR3 reads CTSTRGISGYTF. The CDR3, as DNA: TGCACCTCAACCCGGGGTATCAGTGGCTACACCTTC.

This clonotype was found a few times. This chain connects TRBV7-8 to TRBJ1-6; tentative D call: TRBD1 (6 bases). The CDR3 sequence is 18 residues long. Germline V CDR1 and CDR2: SGHVS, FQNEAQ. V lost 5 bases and J lost 10, with 27 bases in between. CDR3: CASSTAPPARDRRSPLHF. The CDR3 DNA reads TGTGCCAGCAGCACAGCCCCACCGGCAAGAGACAGGCGATCACCCCTCCACTTT.

The chain is built from TRBV20-1 and TRBJ2-5; 9 positions match TRBD2. The CDR3 totals 15 residues. Trimming removed 0 bases from V and 5 bases from J; junction bases left unmatched: 7. Looked up from germline, CDR1 is DFQATT and CDR2 is SNEGSKA (reference sequence). The CDR3 nucleotides are TGCAGTGCTAGAGATGCGGCGGGAGGGCCGGAGACCCAGTACTTC. Residues: CSARDAAGGPETQYF.

V and J are TRBV11-3 and TRBJ1-1, with 8 bases matching TRBD1. CDR3 length: 21 residues. Germline CDR1 reads SGHNT; CDR2 reads YENEEA. V gave up 2 bases and J gave up 1 base; unmatched junction bases: 21. CDR3 amino acids: CASSLSGRVLTDRVTNTEAFF. The CDR3 DNA reads as TGTGCCAGCAGCTTATCGGGTAGGGTTCTGACGGACAGGGTAACGAACACTGAAGCTTTCTTT. Full variable domain (remainder filled in from reference TRBV11-3 and TRBJ1-1): EAGVVQSPRYKIIEKKQPVAFWCNPISGHNTLYWYLQNLGQGPELLIRYENEEAVDDSQLPKDRFSAERLKGVDSTLKIQPAELGDSAVYLCASSLSGRVLTDRVTNTEAFFGQGTRLTVV.

The gene calls are TRBV7-3 and TRBJ2-2, with TRBD1 as a possible D gene (5 bases). The CDR3 loop spans 14 amino acids. Germline V gives CDR1 SGHTA, CDR2 FQGTGA. Between the trimmed V and J ends, which lost 1 base and 8 bases, there was a span of 11 bases. In DNA, the CDR3 is TGTGCCAGCAGCTTAAATCAGGGTGTGGGGGAGCTGTTTTTT. This encodes CASSLNQGVGELFF.

V usage is TRBV4-2 and J usage is TRBJ2-1; no definite D call. Trimming removed 0 bases from V and 0 bases from J, with 12 bases in between. Germline V gene lookup returns CDR1 LGHNA and CDR2 YNFKEQ. The CDR3 totals 17 residues. The DNA of the CDR3 is TGTGCCAGCAGCCAAGACGGGCTATCCCACTCCTACAATGAGCAGTTCTTC. This codes for CASSQDGLSHSYNEQFF.

The J gene is TRBJ2-3, the V gene TRBV20-1; D is possibly TRBD2 (6 bases). The V gene lost 4 bases and the J gene lost 0 bases, with 11 bases spanning the gap. Germline CDR1 DFQATT, CDR2 SNEGSKA (reference sequence). The CDR3 runs to 14 residues. CDR3 bases: TGCAGTGCTAAGGGGACTCACAGCACAGATACGCAGTATTTT. Protein: CSAKGTHSTDTQYF.